One and the same sample provided the 11 T cell receptor beta chains below, sequenced in a study of CD4 T cells in relation to SARS-CoV-2 and coronaviruses. Some clones are missing from TCRdb's copy, which holds only in-frame ones; the method was immunoSEQ multiplex PCR. The sample lists 35,000 to 45,000 clones, 88% occurring once. Sequencing was carried out using memory CD4+ T cells from PBMCs. The receptors stem from an adult with COVID-19.

The V gene is TRBV6-5, the J gene TRBJ2-1; 9 positions agree with TRBD2. J lost 6 bases, V lost 7 bases, and 4 bases had no gene match. Germline CDR1 and CDR2: MNHEY and SVGAGI. CDR3 length: 13 amino acids. The CDR3 sequence is CASTRSGGNEQFF. The CDR3 DNA follows: TGTGCCAGCACCCGTAGCGGGGGCAATGAGCAGTTCTTC.

The V and J genes are TRBV19 and TRBJ2-1; 13 bases match TRBD2. The CDR3 contains 16 residues. The V gene end was trimmed by 6 bases and the J gene end by 1 base; junction bases not matched to a gene: 3. CDR1 is LNHDA and CDR2 is SQIVND in the germline V gene (reference sequence). CDR3 loop: CASRGLAGASYNEQFF. The CDR3 bases are TGTGCCAGTAGAGGACTAGCGGGGGCGTCCTACAATGAGCAGTTCTTC.

This chain joins TRBV6-2 or TRBV6-3 and TRBJ1-5; D gene uncertain. The germline V gene encodes CDR1 MNHEY and CDR2 SVGEGT. This CDR3 region has 16 residues. V was cut by 0 bases and J by 4 bases, with 13 bases left in between. The CDR3 region is CASSYSAGARNQPQHF. CDR3 nucleotides: TGTGCCAGCAGTTACTCGGCAGGTGCTAGGAATCAGCCCCAGCATTTT.

The rearrangement joins TRBV5-1 to TRBJ2-2; the D is unclear. The V gene lost 0 bases and the J gene lost 1 base, with 4 bases spanning the gap. Per germline, CDR1 SGHRS and CDR2 YFSETQ. This CDR3 region has 14 residues. The chain's CDR3 is CASSLGGNTGELFF. The CDR3 DNA reads as TGCGCCAGCAGCTTGGGCGGGAACACCGGGGAGCTGTTTTTT.

V gene TRBV7-9 combines with J gene TRBJ2-6; D not certain. This CDR3 contains 14 residues. Germline V gene lookup returns CDR1 SEHNR and CDR2 FQNEAQ (reference sequence). The germline V and J ends were trimmed by 3 bases and 0 bases, with 3 bases remaining between them. This chain's CDR3 is CASSLFSGANVLTF. The CDR3 coding sequence is TGTGCCAGCAGCTTGTTCTCTGGGGCCAACGTCCTGACTTTC.

This chain connects TRBV15 to TRBJ1-3, with D hard to call. Looked up from germline, CDR1 is LNHNV and CDR2 is YYDKDF (reference sequence). This CDR3 has 17 residues. Deletions cut 0 bases from V and 2 bases from J, with 14 bases between. This chain's CDR3 is CATSREQTPGAGNTIYF. CDR3 DNA: TGTGCCACCAGCAGAGAGCAAACCCCGGGAGCTGGAAACACCATATATTTT.

Comments on this clone: Its ends do not fully match the called genes, so a read error is possible. The chain carries TRBV11-3 and TRBJ1-1, with D possibly TRBD1 on 6 matching bases. The CDR3 contains 15 residues. Germline V CDR1 and CDR2: SGHNT, YENEEA. CDR3 region: CASSRRTAMNSEAFF. Here the CDR3 DNA reads TGTGCCAGCAGCCGCAGGACAGCAATGAACTCTGAAGCTTTCTTT.

V gene TRBV11-2 combines with J gene TRBJ1-2; D unresolved. The V end was cut by 4 bases, the J end by 4 bases, with 7 bases between. The CDR3 sequence is 12 residues long. Germline CDR1 reads SGHAT; CDR2 reads FQNNGV. The CDR3 sequence is CASSSSVYGYTF. The DNA for the CDR3 is TGTGCCAGCAGCTCGTCGGTCTATGGCTACACCTTC.

The chain recombines TRBV6-5 with TRBJ2-7, with 8 bases identical to TRBD2. Looked up from germline, CDR1 is MNHEY and CDR2 is SVGAGI. J lost 6 bases, V lost 0 bases, and 7 bases had no gene match. There are 15 residues in the CDR3. CDR3 nucleotide sequence: TGTGCCAGCAGTTACTCCGAGCGGGGGACCGGCGAGCAGTACTTC. Protein sequence: CASSYSERGTGEQYF.

The chain recombines TRBV6-5 with TRBJ1-1; tentative D call: TRBD1 (6 bases). The CDR3 runs 14 residues. Germline CDR1 reads MNHEY; CDR2 reads SVGAGI. V was clipped by 4 bases and J by 6 bases, with 15 bases between them. The CDR3 loop reads CASSLPGHSAEAFF. The CDR3 nucleotides are TGTGCCAGCAGTTTGCCGGGACACTCGGCTGAAGCTTTCTTT.

V usage is TRBV29-1 and J usage is TRBJ2-3; 7 nucleotides align to TRBD2. V was pared by 4 bases and J by 2 bases, with 9 bases of the junction left unmatched. Germline V gives CDR1 SQVTM, CDR2 ANQGSEA. CDR3 length: 15 amino acids. This chain's CDR3 is CSVGGRGGITDTQYF. The CDR3 DNA sequence: TGCAGCGTTGGGGGCCGCGGGGGTATCACAGATACGCAGTATTTT.